The source of this TCR beta chain is a study of cytomegalovirus exposure and HLA in healthy donors. Study at large: Out of 300 to 500 genotyped donors, 81% belonged to the Caucasian-associated ancestry cluster.

Broader study findings: Most subjects' HLA-A and HLA-B alleles were reportedly predicted from TCR beta sequences. HLA alleles were associated with 18,000 or so TCR beta sequences in a later analysis at 0.05 false discovery rate.

For this clone: The antigen remains undetermined.

The PCR contained 60 Vbeta and 13 Jbeta primers. The protocol was immunoSEQ multiplex PCR, while the TCRdb copy is restricted to in-frame clones and leaves out a portion. In the table there are about 95,000 clones, 78% of which are singletons. Per germline, CDR1 KGHSH and CDR2 LQKENI. The CDR3 contains 15 residues. Trimming removed 6 bases from V and 0 bases from J; junction bases left unmatched: 5. The genes are TRBV18 and TRBJ1-3; 7 nucleotides line up with TRBD1. What was sequenced was PBMCs. This receptor was identified in a woman aged 40 to 49 in good health and CMV-seropositive. The CDR3 DNA reads TGTGCCAGCTCCAGGGGGACAGACTCTGGAAACACCATATATTTT. Translating it yields CASSRGTDSGNTIYF.